A single sample gave rise to the 29 T cell receptor beta chains below, sequenced in a study of shared clonotypes between healthy human individuals. Naive CD8 cells comprised CD45RO-negative, CCR7-positively selected cells, excluding terminally differentiated effector memory CD45RA+ cells. The repertoire was sequenced with immunoSEQ multiplex PCR; TCRdb's copy has only in-frame clones and lacks some. The table includes about 2 million clones, approximately 94% detected once. The sample was naive CD8+ T cells sorted from blood. Receptors originate from a man aged 18 to 35 in good health.

V usage is TRBV27 and J usage is TRBJ2-1; the match to TRBD1 covers 8 bases. J was trimmed by 5 bases and V by 3 bases; bases with no gene match: 6. The germline V gene encodes CDR1 MNHEY and CDR2 SMNVEV (reference sequence). The CDR3 consists of 15 residues. For the CDR3, the DNA is TGTGCCAGCAGTTTGGACAGGGTCCTGGACAATGAGCAGTTCTTC. This gives the protein CASSLDRVLDNEQFF.

The CDR3 here is CASSQSGRGGYEQYF. DNA for the CDR3: TGCGCCAGCAGCCAAAGTGGCAGGGGCGGCTACGAGCAGTACTTC. This sequence joins TRBV4-3 and TRBJ2-7, with a weak D call TRBD1 (6 bases). The CDR3 extends over 15 amino acids. V was pared by 2 bases and J by 3 bases, with 14 bases between. CDR1 is LGHNA and CDR2 is YSLEER in the germline V gene.

Remarks on this clone: The same CDR3 arises from other DNA sequences in this sample as well. The rearrangement links TRBV6-5 to TRBJ2-3; the D gene is possibly TRBD2 (6 bases). The CDR3 is 14 amino acids. V gave up 2 bases and J gave up 4 bases, with 10 bases separating them. Per the germline V gene, CDR1 is MNHEY and CDR2 is SVGAGI. The CDR3 DNA sequence: TGTGCCAGCAGTTACGAGGTAGCGGCAGATACGCAGTATTTT. Amino acid sequence: CASSYEVAADTQYF.

The rearrangement uses TRBV5-1 and TRBJ2-1, with no clear D. With 0 bases removed from V and 6 bases from J, the gap between germline ends came to 7 bases. The CDR3 covers 13 residues. Germline CDR1 SGHRS, CDR2 YFSETQ. CDR3 in amino acids: CASSLASFNEQFF. CDR3 nucleotide sequence: TGCGCCAGCAGCTTGGCCTCGTTCAATGAGCAGTTCTTC.

The chain recombines TRBV4-3 with TRBJ2-5; a weak D match, TRBD2 (6 bases). CDR1 is LGHNA, CDR2 YSLEER, per germline. The CDR3 runs to 15 residues. The germline V and J ends were trimmed by 0 bases and 2 bases, with 10 bases remaining between them. The DNA for the CDR3 is TGCGCCAGCAGCCAAGAGGAGGCGGGGCAAGAGACCCAGTACTTC. Residues: CASSQEEAGQETQYF.

V and J are TRBV6-5 and TRBJ2-7; TRBD1 aligns across 11 bases. This CDR3 is built from 13 residues. Per germline, CDR1 MNHEY and CDR2 SVGAGI. Trimming took 6 bases from V and 6 from J; bases not matched to a gene: 4. The CDR3 sequence: CASSSGTGGEQYF. The CDR3 DNA reads as TGTGCCAGCAGCTCCGGGACAGGGGGCGAGCAGTACTTC.

The chain couples TRBV5-4 to TRBJ1-2; D is unresolved. This CDR3 comprises 14 residues. In germline, CDR1 is SGHNT, CDR2 YYREEE (reference sequence). V was pared by 3 bases and J by 2 bases, with 11 bases between. The CDR3 protein is CASSWAGSNYGYTF. The CDR3 region has the DNA TGTGCCAGCAGCTGGGCGGGTTCAAACTATGGCTACACCTTC.

The chain recombines TRBV4-2 with TRBJ2-1, with a possible D match to TRBD2 (6 bases). Germline-derived CDR1 and CDR2 are LGHNA and YNFKEQ. V gave up 0 bases and J gave up 0 bases, with 12 bases separating them. The CDR3 extends over 17 amino acids. CDR3 residues: CASSQDVSGTSYNEQFF. The CDR3 DNA reads as TGTGCCAGCAGCCAAGACGTTAGCGGAACCTCCTACAATGAGCAGTTCTTC.

This clone was detected only once. Other DNA sequences from this sample encode an identical CDR3 as well. The V gene is TRBV9, the J gene TRBJ2-3; 8 bases agree with TRBD2. CDR3 length: 12 amino acids. Germline V gene sequence: CDR1 SGDLS, CDR2 YYNGEE. Trimming took 5 bases from V and 5 from J; bases not matched to a gene: 1. The CDR3 is CASSLAGDTQYF. DNA of the CDR3: TGTGCCAGCAGTCTAGCGGGAGATACGCAGTATTTT.

This chain links TRBV4-1 with TRBJ1-4, with unresolved D. This CDR3 has 15 residues. Germline loops: CDR1 MGHRA, CDR2 YSYEKL. The ends were cut back, 0 bases at V and 0 bases at J, with 5 bases in the middle. This CDR3 reads CASSQDFPTNEKLFF. The CDR3 DNA reads TGCGCCAGCAGCCAAGATTTCCCAACTAATGAAAAACTGTTTTTT.

V usage is TRBV27 and J usage is TRBJ1-3, with D tentatively TRBD1 (5 bases). Germline loops: CDR1 MNHEY, CDR2 SMNVEV (reference sequence). The CDR3 is 16 amino acids. Trimming cost V 4 bases and J 4 bases, with 17 bases left between them. The CDR3 protein is CASSSSPSGIGNTIYF. CDR3 nucleotide sequence: TGTGCCAGCAGTTCCTCTCCCTCAGGGATAGGAAACACCATATATTTT.

This sequence joins TRBV7-2 and TRBJ2-7; 12 bases are a match to TRBD2. V lost 2 bases to trimming and J lost 10 bases; unmatched junction nucleotides: 9. Germline V lookup: CDR1 SGHTA, CDR2 FQGNSA. This CDR3 contains 15 residues. This CDR3 is CASSLRRLAGEPQYF. CDR3 bases: TGTGCCAGCAGCTTAAGGAGACTAGCGGGAGAGCCCCAGTACTTC. The whole variable domain, filled in from reference TRBV7-2 and TRBJ2-7, reads GAGVSQSPSNKVTEKGKDVELRCDPISGHTALYWYRQSLGQGLEFLIYFQGNSAPDKSGLPSDRFSAERTGGSVSTLTIQRTQQEDSAVYLCASSLRRLAGEPQYFGPGTRLTVT.

About this clone: The sample contains more than one DNA sequence encoding this CDR3. The chain recombines TRBV7-9 with TRBJ2-7; no clear D. Looked up from germline, CDR1 is SEHNR and CDR2 is FQNEAQ (reference sequence). This CDR3 is built from 12 residues. Trimming pared 0 bases from V and 5 bases from J, leaving 5 bases between. CDR3 loop: CASSLASHEQYF. The CDR3 DNA sequence: TGTGCCAGCAGCTTAGCGTCACACGAGCAGTACTTC. Variable domain in full (rest from reference TRBV7-9 and TRBJ2-7): DTGVSQNPRHKITKRGQNVTFRCDPISEHNRLYWYRQTLGQGPEFLTYFQNEAQLEKSRLLSDRFSAERPKGSFSTLEIQRTEQGDSAMYLCASSLASHEQYFGPGTRLTVT.

This clone was recorded a few times. This sequence joins TRBV4-3 and TRBJ1-5; D not resolved. V lost 0 bases and J 0 bases, leaving 18 bases between the germline ends. The CDR3 runs 19 residues. CDR1 LGHNA and CDR2 YSLEER come from the germline V gene. Here the CDR3 reads CASSQETLRQFDSNQPQHF. The CDR3 nucleotides are TGCGCCAGCAGCCAAGAAACCCTCCGCCAGTTTGATAGCAATCAGCCCCAGCATTTT.

The gene calls are TRBV4-1 and TRBJ2-7; D not certain. Germline-derived CDR1 and CDR2 are MGHRA and YSYEKL. The CDR3 sequence is 14 residues long. The ends were cut back, 0 bases at V and 3 bases at J, with 9 bases in the middle. CDR3 nucleotides: TGCGCCAGCAGCCAAGAGATTCGGAACTACGAGCAGTACTTC. The encoded protein is CASSQEIRNYEQYF.

The chain employs TRBV7-8 and TRBJ2-1; weak D call: TRBD2 (5 bases). V lost 1 base and J lost 3, with 13 bases in between. The CDR3 has 16 residues. Germline CDR1 reads SGHVS; CDR2 reads FQNEAQ. CDR3 in DNA: TGTGCCAGCAGCTTAGACTGGCTACGGGACTACAATGAGCAGTTCTTC. Translated: CASSLDWLRDYNEQFF.

This chain links TRBV19 with TRBJ1-1, with 8 bases fitting TRBD1. Losses at the gene ends were 6 bases for V and 3 bases for J; bases not matched to a gene: 9. CDR1 is LNHDA and CDR2 is SQIVND in the germline V gene (reference sequence). The CDR3 length is 15 residues. The CDR3 loop reads CASRPPDRVDTEAFF. CDR3 coding DNA: TGTGCCAGTAGGCCTCCGGACAGGGTGGACACTGAAGCTTTCTTT.

This clone was recorded once. The chain carries TRBV28 and TRBJ1-6; 8 bases fit TRBD1. The CDR3 runs to 15 residues. Germline-derived CDR1 and CDR2 are MDHEN and SYDVKM. J gave up 8 bases and V 5 bases, and 8 bases lay outside the gene matches. The CDR3 nucleotides are TGTGCCAGCAGTCCTCCACAGGGGGGGGATTCACCCCTCCACTTT. Translated: CASSPPQGGDSPLHF. Variable domain in full (rest from reference TRBV28 and TRBJ1-6): DVKVTQSSRYLVKRTGEKVFLECVQDMDHENMFWYRQDPGLGLRLIYFSYDVKMKEKGDIPEGYSVSREKKERFSLILESASTNQTSMYLCASSPPQGGDSPLHFGNGTRLTVT.

The genes are TRBV6-1 and TRBJ1-2; 9 nucleotides align to TRBD1. This CDR3 has 13 residues. The germline gives CDR1 MNHNS, CDR2 SASEGT. The ends lost 3 bases at V and 8 bases at J; junction bases unmatched: 4. The DNA for the CDR3 is TGTGCCAGCAGTGATGGACAGGGGTGGGGCTACACCTTC. Translation gives CASSDGQGWGYTF.

The gene calls are TRBV6-6 and TRBJ1-1, with D tentatively TRBD1 (5 bases). The CDR3 is 16 residues long. Germline V gene lookup returns CDR1 MNHNY and CDR2 SVGAGI (reference sequence). Trimming stripped 0 bases from V and 0 bases from J, with 11 bases between. CDR3: CASSYSSGEMNTEAFF. CDR3 coding DNA: TGTGCCAGCAGTTACTCGTCGGGGGAAATGAACACTGAAGCTTTCTTT.

The chain combines TRBV4-3 with TRBJ2-1; 10 positions agree with TRBD2. This CDR3 has 20 residues. CDR1 is LGHNA and CDR2 is YSLEER in the germline V gene. The trim removed 3 bases at V and 4 bases at J, leaving 18 bases unmatched. CDR3 sequence reads: CASSHSHPSGRRTLYNEQFF. CDR3 DNA: TGCGCCAGCAGCCATTCCCACCCTAGCGGGAGAAGGACCTTATACAATGAGCAGTTCTTC.

V is TRBV4-1 and J is TRBJ2-7; 8 nucleotides agree with TRBD2. CDR1 and CDR2 from the germline V gene are MGHRA and YSYEKL. V gave up 2 bases and J gave up 2 bases; unmatched junction bases: 5. The CDR3 spans 15 residues. This CDR3 is CASSQSPTSAYEQYF. In DNA, the CDR3 is TGCGCCAGCAGCCAATCTCCGACTAGCGCCTACGAGCAGTACTTC.

This chain links TRBV6-5 with TRBJ2-7, with 8 bases identical to TRBD2. Per the germline V gene, CDR1 is MNHEY and CDR2 is SVGAGI. The CDR3 has 12 residues. J lost 3 bases, V lost 7 bases, and 2 bases had no gene match. The CDR3 DNA reads TGTGCCAGCACGGGGGGGAACTACGAGCAGTACTTC. Amino acids: CASTGGNYEQYF.

The chain couples TRBV10-2 to TRBJ1-2; unclear D gene. Looked up from germline, CDR1 is WSHSY and CDR2 is SAAADI. With 2 bases removed from V and 13 bases from J, the gap between germline ends came to 11 bases. The CDR3 has 11 amino acids. Written as DNA, the CDR3 is TGCGCCAGCAGTGAGGGCAGCTCCGTCACCTTC. Its translation is CASSEGSSVTF.

This clone was counted between two and nine times. This sequence joins TRBV30 and TRBJ1-5; D may be TRBD1 (5 bases). V was shortened by 3 bases and J by 7 bases, with 16 bases between the two germline ends. Germline CDR1 is GTSNPN and CDR2 is SVGIG (reference sequence). The CDR3 totals 14 residues. The CDR3 nucleotides are TGTGCCTGGAGGACTCAGGGTACCGGCCAGCCCCAGCATTTT. This codes for CAWRTQGTGQPQHF.

The rearrangement uses TRBV19 and TRBJ2-7; D may match TRBD1 or TRBD2 (5 bases each). With 5 bases removed from V and 1 base from J, the gap between germline ends came to 9 bases. CDR3 size: 13 residues. Germline V lookup: CDR1 LNHDA, CDR2 SQIVND (reference sequence). In DNA, the CDR3 is TGTGCCAGTAGTTGGGGGAAGTCCTACGAGCAGTACTTC. It codes for CASSWGKSYEQYF.

Points on this clone: The same CDR3 can be traced to other DNA sequences in this sample. This rearrangement joins TRBV7-9 to TRBJ2-1; a possible D gene is TRBD1 (6 bases). From germline, CDR1 is SEHNR and CDR2 FQNEAQ (reference sequence). CDR3 length: 12 residues. Between the trimmed V and J ends, which lost 5 bases and 6 bases, there was a span of 8 bases. This CDR3 is CASSPQGNEQFF. DNA for the CDR3: TGTGCCAGCAGCCCACAGGGCAATGAGCAGTTCTTC.

The J gene is TRBJ2-5, the V gene TRBV29-1; the D call may be TRBD1 or TRBD2 (5 bases each). From germline, CDR1 is SQVTM and CDR2 ANQGSEA. The V end was cut by 4 bases, the J end by 5 bases, with 20 bases between. CDR3 length equals 15 residues. CDR3 loop: CSVGAPLVGEETQYF. Written as DNA, the CDR3 is TGCAGCGTTGGGGCCCCCTTAGTGGGGGAGGAGACCCAGTACTTC.

This clone was detected once. The chain is built from TRBV7-9 and TRBJ2-5, with TRBD1 identical over 9 bases. The V gene's germline CDR1 is SEHNR and CDR2 FQNEAQ (reference sequence). V was pared by 5 bases and J by 2 bases, with 6 bases of the junction left unmatched. CDR3 size: 15 residues. The CDR3 region has the DNA TGTGCCAGCAGCCAGACAGGGACAGGGCAAGAGACCCAGTACTTC. Protein: CASSQTGTGQETQYF.